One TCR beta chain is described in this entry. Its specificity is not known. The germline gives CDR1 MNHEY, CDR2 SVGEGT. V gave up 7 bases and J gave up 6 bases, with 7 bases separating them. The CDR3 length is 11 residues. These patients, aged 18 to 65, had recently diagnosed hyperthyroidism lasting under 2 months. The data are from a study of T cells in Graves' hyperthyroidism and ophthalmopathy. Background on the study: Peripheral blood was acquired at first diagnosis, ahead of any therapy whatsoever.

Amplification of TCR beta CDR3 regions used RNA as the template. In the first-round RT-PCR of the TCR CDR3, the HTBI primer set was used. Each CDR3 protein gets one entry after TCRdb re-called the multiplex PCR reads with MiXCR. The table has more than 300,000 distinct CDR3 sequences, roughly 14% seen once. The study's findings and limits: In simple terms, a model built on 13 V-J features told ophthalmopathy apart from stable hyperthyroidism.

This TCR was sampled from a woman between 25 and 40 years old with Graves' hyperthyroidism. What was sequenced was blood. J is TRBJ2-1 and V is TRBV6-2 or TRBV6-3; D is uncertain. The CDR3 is CASMEINEQFF. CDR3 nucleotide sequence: TGTGCCAGCATGGAGATCAATGAGCAGTTCTTC.